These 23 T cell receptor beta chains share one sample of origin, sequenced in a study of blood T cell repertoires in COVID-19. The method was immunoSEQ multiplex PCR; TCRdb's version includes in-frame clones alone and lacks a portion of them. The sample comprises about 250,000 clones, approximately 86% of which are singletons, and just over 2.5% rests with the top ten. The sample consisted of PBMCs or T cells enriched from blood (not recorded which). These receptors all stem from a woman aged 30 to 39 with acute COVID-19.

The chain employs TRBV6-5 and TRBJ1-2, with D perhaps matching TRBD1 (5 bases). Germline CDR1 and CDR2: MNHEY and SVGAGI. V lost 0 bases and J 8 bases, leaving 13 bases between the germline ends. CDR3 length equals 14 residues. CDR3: CASSYSGGARGYTF. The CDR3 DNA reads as TGTGCCAGCAGTTACTCCGGGGGTGCTCGGGGCTACACCTTC.

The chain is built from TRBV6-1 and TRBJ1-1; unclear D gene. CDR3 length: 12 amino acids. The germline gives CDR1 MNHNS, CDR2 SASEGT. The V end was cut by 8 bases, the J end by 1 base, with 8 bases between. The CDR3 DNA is TGTGCCAGCCGCGAGTGGAACACTGAAGCTTTCTTT. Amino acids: CASREWNTEAFF.

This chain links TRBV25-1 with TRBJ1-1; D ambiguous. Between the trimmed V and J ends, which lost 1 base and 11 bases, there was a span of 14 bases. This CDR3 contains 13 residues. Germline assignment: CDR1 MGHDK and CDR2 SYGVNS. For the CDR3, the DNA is TGTGCCAGCAGTGAATGGAGTCTGAGGCGGGCTTTCTTT. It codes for CASSEWSLRRAFF.

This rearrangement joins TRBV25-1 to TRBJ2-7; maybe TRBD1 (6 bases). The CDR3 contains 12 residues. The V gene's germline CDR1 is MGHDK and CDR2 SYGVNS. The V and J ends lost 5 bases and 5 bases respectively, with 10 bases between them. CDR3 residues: CASSRGIHEQYF. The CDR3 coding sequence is TGTGCCAGCAGTAGGGGGATCCACGAGCAGTACTTC.

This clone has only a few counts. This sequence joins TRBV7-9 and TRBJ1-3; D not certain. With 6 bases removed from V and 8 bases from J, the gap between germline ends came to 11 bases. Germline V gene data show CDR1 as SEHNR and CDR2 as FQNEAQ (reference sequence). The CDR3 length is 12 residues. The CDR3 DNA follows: TGTGCCAGCAGAAGAGGGAGGGACACCATATATTTT. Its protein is CASRRGRDTIYF.

CDR3 bases: TGTGCCAGCACCATTACAGGAGATACGCAGTATTTT. Translation: CASTITGDTQYF. The rearrangement uses TRBV6-5 and TRBJ2-3; a possible D gene is TRBD1 (5 bases). The germline CDR1 and CDR2 sequences are MNHEY and SVGAGI. The CDR3 runs 12 residues. Deletions cut 7 bases from V and 5 bases from J, with 10 bases between.

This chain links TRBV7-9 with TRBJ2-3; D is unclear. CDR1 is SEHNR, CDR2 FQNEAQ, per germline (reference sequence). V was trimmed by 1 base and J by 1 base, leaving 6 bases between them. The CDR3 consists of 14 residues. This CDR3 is CASSLGAGTDTQYF. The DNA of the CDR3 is TGTGCCAGCAGCTTAGGGGCAGGCACAGATACGCAGTATTTT.

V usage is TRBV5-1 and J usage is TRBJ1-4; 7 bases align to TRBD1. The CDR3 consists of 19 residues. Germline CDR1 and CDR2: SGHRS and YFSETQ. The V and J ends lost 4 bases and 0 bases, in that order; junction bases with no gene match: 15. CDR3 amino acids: CASSPGQFLKGSTNEKLFF. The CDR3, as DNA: TGCGCCAGCAGCCCGGGACAGTTCCTCAAAGGATCAACTAATGAAAAACTGTTTTTT. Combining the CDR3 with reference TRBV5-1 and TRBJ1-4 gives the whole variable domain KAGVTQTPRYLIKTRGQQVTLSCSPISGHRSVSWYQQTPGQGLQFLFEYFSETQRNKGNFPGRFSGRQFSNSRSEMNVSTLELGDSALYLCASSPGQFLKGSTNEKLFFGSGTQLSVL.

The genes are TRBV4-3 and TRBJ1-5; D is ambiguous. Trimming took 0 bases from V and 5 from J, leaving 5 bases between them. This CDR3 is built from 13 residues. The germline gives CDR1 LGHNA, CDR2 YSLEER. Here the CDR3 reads CASSQDTYQPQHF. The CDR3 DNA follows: TGCGCCAGCAGCCAAGACACTTATCAGCCCCAGCATTTT.

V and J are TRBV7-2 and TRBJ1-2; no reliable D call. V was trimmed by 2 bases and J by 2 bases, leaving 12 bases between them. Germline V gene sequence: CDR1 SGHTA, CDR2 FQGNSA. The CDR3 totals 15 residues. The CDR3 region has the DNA TGTGCCAGCAGCTTATCGGGTAGTAGAAACTATGGCTACACCTTC. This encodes CASSLSGSRNYGYTF.

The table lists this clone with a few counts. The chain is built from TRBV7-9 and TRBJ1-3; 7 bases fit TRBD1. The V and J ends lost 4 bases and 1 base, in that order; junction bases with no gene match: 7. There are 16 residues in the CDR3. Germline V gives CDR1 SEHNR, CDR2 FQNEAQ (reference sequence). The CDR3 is CASSWPGGTSGNTIYF. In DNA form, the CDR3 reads TGTGCCAGCAGCTGGCCAGGGGGGACGTCTGGAAACACCATATATTTT. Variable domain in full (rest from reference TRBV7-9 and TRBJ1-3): DTGVSQNPRHKITKRGQNVTFRCDPISEHNRLYWYRQTLGQGPEFLTYFQNEAQLEKSRLLSDRFSAERPKGSFSTLEIQRTEQGDSAMYLCASSWPGGTSGNTIYFGEGSWLTVV.

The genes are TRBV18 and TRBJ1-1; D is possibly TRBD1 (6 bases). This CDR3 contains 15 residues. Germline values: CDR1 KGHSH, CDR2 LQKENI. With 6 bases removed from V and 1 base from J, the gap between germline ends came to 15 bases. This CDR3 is CASSLMTGENTEAFF. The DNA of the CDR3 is TGTGCCAGCTCTCTTATGACAGGAGAGAACACTGAAGCTTTCTTT.

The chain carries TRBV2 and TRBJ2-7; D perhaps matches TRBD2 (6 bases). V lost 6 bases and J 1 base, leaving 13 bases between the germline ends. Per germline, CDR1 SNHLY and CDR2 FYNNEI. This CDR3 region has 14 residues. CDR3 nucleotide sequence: TGTGCCAGCAGAGCGGGCGAATTGTCCTACGAGCAGTACTTC. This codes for CASRAGELSYEQYF.

The CDR3 reads CASSGLAQDRASDTQYF. The CDR3 coding sequence is TGTGCCAGCTCGGGGCTAGCGCAGGACAGGGCTTCAGATACGCAGTATTTT. The chain employs TRBV18 and TRBJ2-3; 8 bases agree with TRBD1. The CDR3 runs 17 residues. V lost 6 bases and J lost 4; bases outside the gene matches: 15. Germline V CDR1 and CDR2: KGHSH, LQKENI.

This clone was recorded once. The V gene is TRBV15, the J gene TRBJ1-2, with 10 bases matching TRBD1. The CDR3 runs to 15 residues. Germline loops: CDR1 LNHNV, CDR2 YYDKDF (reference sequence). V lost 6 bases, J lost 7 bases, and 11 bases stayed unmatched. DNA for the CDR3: TGTGCCACCAGTCCCCCGGGACAGGGGCGAGGTGGCTACACCTTC. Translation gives CATSPPGQGRGGYTF. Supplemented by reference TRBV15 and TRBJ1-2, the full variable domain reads DAMVIQNPRYQVTQFGKPVTLSCSQTLNHNVMYWYQQKSSQAPKLLFHYYDKDFNNEADTPDNFQSRRPNTSFCFLDIRSPGLGDTAMYLCATSPPGQGRGGYTFGSGTRLTVV.

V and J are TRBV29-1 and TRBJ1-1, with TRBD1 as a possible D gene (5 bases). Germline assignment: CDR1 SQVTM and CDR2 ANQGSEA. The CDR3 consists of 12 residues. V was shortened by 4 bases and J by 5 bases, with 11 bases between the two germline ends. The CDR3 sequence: CSVAGEGTEAFF. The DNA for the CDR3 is TGCAGCGTTGCCGGGGAGGGGACTGAAGCTTTCTTT.

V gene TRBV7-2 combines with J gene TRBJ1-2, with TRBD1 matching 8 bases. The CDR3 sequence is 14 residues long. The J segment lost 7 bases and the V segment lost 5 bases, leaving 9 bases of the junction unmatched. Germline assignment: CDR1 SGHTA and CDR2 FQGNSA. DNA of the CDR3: TGTGCCAGCAGCACCCGGACGGGGACAGGTGGCTACACCTTC. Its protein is CASSTRTGTGGYTF.

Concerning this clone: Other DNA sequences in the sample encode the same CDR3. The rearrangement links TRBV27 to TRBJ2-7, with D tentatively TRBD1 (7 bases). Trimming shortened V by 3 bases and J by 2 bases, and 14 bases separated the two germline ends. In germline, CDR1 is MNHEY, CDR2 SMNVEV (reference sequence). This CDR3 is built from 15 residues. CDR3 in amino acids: CASSLGQGGTYEQYF. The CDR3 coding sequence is TGTGCCAGCAGTTTGGGGCAGGGGGGAACCTACGAGCAGTACTTC.

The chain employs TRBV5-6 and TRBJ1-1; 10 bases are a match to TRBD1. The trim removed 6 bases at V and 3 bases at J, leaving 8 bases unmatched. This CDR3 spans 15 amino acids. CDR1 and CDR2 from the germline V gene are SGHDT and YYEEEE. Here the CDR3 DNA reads TGTGCCAGCACCGGGACAGGGGTTAGGGACACTGAAGCTTTCTTT. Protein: CASTGTGVRDTEAFF.

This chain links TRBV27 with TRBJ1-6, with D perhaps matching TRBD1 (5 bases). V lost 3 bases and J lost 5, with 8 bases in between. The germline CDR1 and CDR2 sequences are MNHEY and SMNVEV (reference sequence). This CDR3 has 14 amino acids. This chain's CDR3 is CASSFGANNSPLHF. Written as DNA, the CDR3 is TGTGCCAGCAGTTTTGGGGCGAATAATTCACCCCTCCACTTT.

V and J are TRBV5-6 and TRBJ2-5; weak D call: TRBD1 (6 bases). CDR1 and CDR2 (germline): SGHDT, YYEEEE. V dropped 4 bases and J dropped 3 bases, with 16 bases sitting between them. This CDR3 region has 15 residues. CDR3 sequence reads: CASSSSGHPEETQYF. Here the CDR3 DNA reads TGTGCCAGCAGCAGCTCGGGACACCCAGAAGAGACCCAGTACTTC.

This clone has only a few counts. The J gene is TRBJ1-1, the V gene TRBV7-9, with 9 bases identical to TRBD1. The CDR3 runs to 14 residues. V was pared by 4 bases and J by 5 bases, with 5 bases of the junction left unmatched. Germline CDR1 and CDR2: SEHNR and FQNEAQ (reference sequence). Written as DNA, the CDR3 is TGTGCCAGCAGCTACGGACAGGGGAGGACTGAAGCTTTCTTT. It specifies CASSYGQGRTEAFF.

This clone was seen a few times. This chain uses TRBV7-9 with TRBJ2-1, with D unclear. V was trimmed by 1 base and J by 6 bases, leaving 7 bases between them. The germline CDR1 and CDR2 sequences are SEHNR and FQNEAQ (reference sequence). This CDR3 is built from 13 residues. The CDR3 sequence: CASSLVAVNEQFF. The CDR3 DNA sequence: TGTGCCAGCAGCTTAGTGGCAGTCAATGAGCAGTTCTTC.